A single sample is the source of the 19 T cell receptor beta chains below, sequenced in a study of cytotoxic CD8 clonotypes in ibrutinib-treated CLL. Assay used: immunoSEQ multiplex PCR; TCRdb lists only in-frame clones, some missing. The profile shows 70,000 to 80,000 clones, 65% to 85% of them singletons. Sequenced material: PBMCs, taken at disease progression, from a patient treated with ibrutinib. The source of these receptors is a human donor with chronic lymphocytic leukemia.

The V and J genes are TRBV5-1 and TRBJ2-5; 9 bases are a match to TRBD1. CDR1 SGHRS and CDR2 YFSETQ come from the germline V gene. The CDR3 covers 14 residues. V was pared by 5 bases and J by 2 bases, with 4 bases of the junction left unmatched. In nucleotides, the CDR3 is TGCGCCAGCAGAGAGGACAGGGGACAAGAGACCCAGTACTTC. This translates into CASREDRGQETQYF. Drawing the rest from reference TRBV5-1 and TRBJ2-5, the complete variable domain is KAGVTQTPRYLIKTRGQQVTLSCSPISGHRSVSWYQQTPGQGLQFLFEYFSETQRNKGNFPGRFSGRQFSNSRSEMNVSTLELGDSALYLCASREDRGQETQYFGPGTRLLVL.

This sequence joins TRBV28 and TRBJ2-3; TRBD2 agrees at 11 bases. This CDR3 has 15 amino acids. Germline trimming cut 4 bases from V and 1 base from J; bases unmatched to any gene: 1. CDR1 is MDHEN and CDR2 is SYDVKM in the germline V gene. The CDR3 reads CASSSTSGGTDTQYF. The CDR3 nucleotides read TGTGCCAGCAGTTCGACTAGCGGGGGCACAGATACGCAGTATTTT.

The J gene is TRBJ2-7, the V gene TRBV6-5; D may be TRBD1 (6 bases). Per germline, CDR1 MNHEY and CDR2 SVGAGI. This CDR3 comprises 14 residues. The V and J ends lost 2 bases and 6 bases respectively, with 14 bases between them. This CDR3 reads CASSYVSRGAEQYF. The CDR3 coding sequence is TGTGCCAGCAGTTACGTTAGCAGGGGTGCCGAGCAGTACTTC.

The chain recombines TRBV5-1 with TRBJ2-5; D gene ambiguous. The V gene lost 2 bases and the J gene lost 2 bases, with 1 base spanning the gap. Germline-derived CDR1 and CDR2 are SGHRS and YFSETQ. The CDR3 has 11 residues. The CDR3 region has the DNA TGCGCCAGCAGCTTTCAAGAGACCCAGTACTTC. Protein product: CASSFQETQYF.

The rearrangement links TRBV19 to TRBJ2-3; 7 bases line up with TRBD1. Germline CDR1 reads LNHDA; CDR2 reads SQIVND (reference sequence). This CDR3 spans 15 amino acids. V shed 3 bases, J shed 1 base, and the junction held 4 bases outside the gene matches. CDR3: CASSMTGRRTDTQYF. The CDR3 nucleotides read TGTGCCAGTAGTATGACAGGGCGTCGCACAGATACGCAGTATTTT.

The V and J genes are TRBV25-1 and TRBJ1-5; 8 bases fit TRBD1. The germline CDR1 and CDR2 sequences are MGHDK and SYGVNS. CDR3 length: 14 amino acids. Trimming cost V 5 bases and J 5 bases; bases outside gene matches: 5. The CDR3 here is CASSWAGGHQPQHF. The CDR3, as DNA: TGTGCCAGCAGTTGGGCAGGGGGCCATCAGCCCCAGCATTTT. Combining the CDR3 with reference TRBV25-1 and TRBJ1-5 gives the whole variable domain EADIYQTPRYLVIGTGKKITLECSQTMGHDKMYWYQQDPGMELHLIHYSYGVNSTEKGDLSSESTVSRIRTEHFPLTLESARPSHTSQYLCASSWAGGHQPQHFGDGTRLSIL.

The chain links TRBV7-3 to TRBJ1-1; D is ambiguous. The CDR3 has 13 residues. V dropped 6 bases and J dropped 1 base, with 9 bases sitting between them. The germline CDR1 and CDR2 sequences are SGHTA and FQGTGA. CDR3 in amino acids: CASSEARNTEAFF. The DNA of the CDR3 is TGTGCCAGCAGTGAGGCCAGGAACACTGAAGCTTTCTTT.

The rearrangement joins TRBV5-1 to TRBJ2-3, with D uncertain. Trimming cost V 0 bases and J 6 bases, with 11 bases left between them. CDR1 is SGHRS, CDR2 YFSETQ, per germline. CDR3 length: 14 amino acids. CDR3 DNA: TGCGCCAGCAGCTTGGCAGGCTTCTCGGATACGCAGTATTTT. Translating gives CASSLAGFSDTQYF.

This clone has just a few counts. In DNA form, the CDR3 reads TGTGCCTGGAGTCGGCCAACCTTGAACACTGAAGCTTTCTTT. It codes for CAWSRPTLNTEAFF. This chain links TRBV30 with TRBJ1-1; no clear D. The CDR3 loop spans 14 amino acids. Germline-derived CDR1 and CDR2 are GTSNPN and SVGIG (reference sequence). V lost 2 bases and J lost 0, with 10 bases in between.

There are a few counts of this clone. The J gene is TRBJ1-5, the V gene TRBV30; tentatively, D is TRBD1 (5 bases). This CDR3 comprises 14 residues. Germline-derived CDR1 and CDR2 are GTSNPN and SVGIG (reference sequence). Trimming took 0 bases from V and 6 from J, leaving 12 bases between them. The CDR3 spells CAWSVLGVGQPQHF. The DNA of the CDR3 is TGTGCCTGGAGTGTACTGGGGGTTGGTCAGCCCCAGCATTTT. Supplemented by reference TRBV30 and TRBJ1-5, the full variable domain reads SQTIHQWPATLVQPVGSPLSLECTVEGTSNPNLYWYRQAAGRGLQLLFYSVGIGQISSEVPQNLSASRPQDRQFILSSKKLLLSDSGFYLCAWSVLGVGQPQHFGDGTRLSIL.

This chain uses TRBV29-1 with TRBJ1-1; D might be TRBD1 (6 bases). CDR1 SQVTM and CDR2 ANQGSEA come from the germline V gene. Trimming removed 6 bases from V and 11 bases from J, with 22 bases in between. The CDR3 has 13 residues. DNA for the CDR3: TGCAGCGTGCTCCGGGACACGGCTTCGCTGGCTTTCTTT. Amino acid sequence: CSVLRDTASLAFF. Combining the CDR3 with reference TRBV29-1 and TRBJ1-1 gives the whole variable domain SAVISQKPSRDICQRGTSLTIQCQVDSQVTMMFWYRQQPGQSLTLIATANQGSEATYESGFVIDKFPISRPNLTFSTLTVSNMSPEDSSIYLCSVLRDTASLAFFGQGTRLTVV.

J is TRBJ1-2 and V is TRBV7-2; D unresolved. Germline loops: CDR1 SGHTA, CDR2 FQGNSA. This CDR3 is built from 14 residues. Trimming removed 5 bases from V and 4 bases from J, with 14 bases in between. CDR3 nucleotide sequence: TGTGCCAGCAGCATAACCCACCAACGCTATGGCTACACCTTC. Protein product: CASSITHQRYGYTF.

This chain connects TRBV30 to TRBJ1-5; D remains ambiguous. The V gene lost 2 bases and the J gene lost 4 bases, with 15 bases spanning the gap. The V gene's germline CDR1 is GTSNPN and CDR2 SVGIG (reference sequence). There are 15 residues in the CDR3. CDR3 coding DNA: TGTGCCTGGAGTTACCGAGGAGCTGAAAATCAGCCCCAGCATTTT. This codes for CAWSYRGAENQPQHF. Combining the CDR3 with reference TRBV30 and TRBJ1-5 gives the whole variable domain SQTIHQWPATLVQPVGSPLSLECTVEGTSNPNLYWYRQAAGRGLQLLFYSVGIGQISSEVPQNLSASRPQDRQFILSSKKLLLSDSGFYLCAWSYRGAENQPQHFGDGTRLSIL.

This clone was counted only a few times. The chain uses TRBV11-2 and TRBJ1-2; no definite D call. Per germline, CDR1 SGHAT and CDR2 FQNNGV. Trimming stripped 5 bases from V and 7 bases from J, with 17 bases between. The CDR3 contains 14 residues. CDR3 region: CASSPYPATIGYTF. As DNA, the CDR3 is TGTGCCAGCAGCCCTTATCCGGCTACGATTGGCTACACCTTC.

The chain employs TRBV5-1 and TRBJ1-1, with D possibly TRBD1 on 6 matching bases. The V end was cut by 4 bases, the J end by 4 bases, with 17 bases between. The V gene's germline CDR1 is SGHRS and CDR2 YFSETQ. This CDR3 has 15 amino acids. The CDR3 region is CASSRSQGLGTEAFF. DNA of the CDR3: TGCGCCAGCAGCAGATCACAGGGCTTGGGCACTGAAGCTTTCTTT.

This clone was picked up one time. CDR3: CASTPDVKRQGFHYGYTF. DNA of the CDR3: TGTGCCAGTACCCCGGATGTTAAAAGACAGGGATTCCACTATGGCTACACCTTC. V usage is TRBV19 and J usage is TRBJ1-2; TRBD1 matches at 7 bases. This CDR3 comprises 18 residues. V lost 7 bases and J lost 3; bases outside the gene matches: 20. The germline gives CDR1 LNHDA, CDR2 SQIVND (reference sequence). Full variable domain (missing parts from reference TRBV19 and TRBJ1-2): DGGITQSPKYLFRKEGQNVTLSCEQNLNHDAMYWYRQDPGQGLRLIYYSQIVNDFQKGDIAEGYSVSREKKESFPLTVTSAQKNPTAFYLCASTPDVKRQGFHYGYTFGSGTRLTVV.

This rearrangement joins TRBV7-9 to TRBJ1-4; D gene unclear. Deletions cut 1 base from V and 5 bases from J, with 8 bases between. Germline V gene data show CDR1 as SEHNR and CDR2 as FQNEAQ (reference sequence). The CDR3 length is 14 residues. The CDR3 sequence is CASSLGVGNEKLFF. The CDR3 nucleotides read TGTGCCAGCAGCTTAGGTGTAGGCAATGAAAAACTGTTTTTT.

The chain joins TRBV18 to TRBJ2-7; D is unresolved. V was cut by 3 bases and J by 2 bases, with 8 bases left in between. This CDR3 comprises 13 residues. Germline V gene data show CDR1 as KGHSH and CDR2 as LQKENI. CDR3 in DNA: TGTGCCAGCTCACCCTCCCAGACCTACGAGCAGTACTTC. Encoded protein: CASSPSQTYEQYF.

V gene TRBV10-3 combines with J gene TRBJ2-3, with D maybe TRBD1 (5 bases). Trimming took 1 base from V and 6 from J, leaving 11 bases between them. The CDR3 is 14 residues long. Germline CDR1 ENHRY, CDR2 SYGVKD. The CDR3 DNA reads TGTGCCATCAGTGAGTGGCAGGGTGGCGATACGCAGTATTTT. Translated, it gives CAISEWQGGDTQYF.